What follows are 29 T cell receptor beta chains derived from one specimen sequenced in a study of beta chain features in type 1 diabetes (dated 2018 in TCRdb). Library creation used the immunoSEQ multiplex PCR assay. The entire amount of isolated RNA was reverse transcribed using the High Capacity cDNA Reverse Transcription Kit, so the sequenced TCRB transcripts were expressed ones. The table comes from immuneACCESS by way of TCRdb, which keeps in-frame sequences with V and J called. Part of the clones is missing from these tables; in studies checked, under half for an unresolved V gene and the rest for unknown reasons. A total of 900,000 or so clones appear in this sample, 17% of them only once. Jointly, the top ten make up about 0.02% of the sample. The sequenced material came from naive CD4+ T cells from blood. The label giving this sample's cell subset or site can be read as: true naive CD4+ T cells. These receptors came from a woman aged 18-29 years in good health.

The chain employs TRBV4-2 and TRBJ2-3; maybe TRBD1 (6 bases). Germline-derived CDR1 and CDR2 are LGHNA and YNFKEQ. The CDR3 is made up of 14 amino acids. Between the trimmed V and J ends, which lost 3 bases and 9 bases, there was a span of 16 bases. For the CDR3, the DNA is TGTGCCAGCAGCCAGACCCTAGGGGGAAAGACGCAGTATTTT. It specifies CASSQTLGGKTQYF.

This clone was found a few times. The chain links TRBV6-6 to TRBJ2-7; TRBD1 matches 9 bases. This CDR3 has 15 amino acids. Germline V lookup: CDR1 MNHNY, CDR2 SVGAGI (reference sequence). V was clipped by 0 bases and J by 3 bases; unmatched bases: 3. The CDR3 region has the DNA TGTGCCAGCAGTTACTCGAGACAGGGGGTCTACGAGCAGTACTTC. As protein: CASSYSRQGVYEQYF.

The V gene is TRBV23-1, the J gene TRBJ2-1, with D perhaps TRBD1 (5 bases). TRBV23-1 has ORF status, its function being uncertain. V shed 1 base and J shed 2 bases, with 36 bases lying between them. The CDR3 is 24 residues long. CDR3 sequence reads: CASSQLILPTLEPHRTRPYNEQFF. DNA of the CDR3: TGCGCCAGCAGTCAATTAATTCTACCAACCCTCGAGCCCCACAGGACGCGACCCTACAATGAGCAGTTCTTC.

V and J are TRBV4-3 and TRBJ2-2; D might be TRBD1 (6 bases). The CDR3 has 14 amino acids. V lost 6 bases, J lost 2 bases, and 10 bases lay in between. Per germline, CDR1 LGHNA and CDR2 YSLEER. CDR3 nucleotides: TGCGCCAGCAGTAGCAGGGGCAACACCGGGGAGCTGTTTTTT. Residues: CASSSRGNTGELFF.

The chain uses TRBV7-9 and TRBJ2-1; TRBD2 matches 7 bases. This CDR3 region has 14 residues. V was pared by 5 bases and J by 3 bases, with 4 bases of the junction left unmatched. CDR1 is SEHNR and CDR2 is FQNEAQ in the germline V gene (reference sequence). The DNA of the CDR3 is TGTGCCAGCAGCGGAAGCGGGGACTACAATGAGCAGTTCTTC. Protein sequence: CASSGSGDYNEQFF.

In its sample, this clone was seen many times. Other DNA variants within this sample encode the same CDR3. The chain couples TRBV10-3 to TRBJ2-7; no reliable D call. V was trimmed by 3 bases and J by 0 bases, leaving 0 bases between them. CDR1 is ENHRY, CDR2 SYGVKD, per germline. This CDR3 has 11 residues. CDR3 protein: CAISDSYEQYF. In DNA, the CDR3 is TGTGCCATCAGTGACTCCTACGAGCAGTACTTC.

The chain has TRBV4-1 and TRBJ2-2; D is uncertain. The CDR3 runs 15 residues. Germline-derived CDR1 and CDR2 are MGHRA and YSYEKL. Trimming cost V 4 bases and J 5 bases, with 14 bases left between them. The CDR3 DNA sequence: TGCGCCAGCAGCCCACTTCGCAGGCTGACCGGGGAGCTGTTTTTT. Translation: CASSPLRRLTGELFF.

Note on this clone: This sample includes further DNA sequences coding for the same CDR3. This chain links TRBV6-1 with TRBJ2-3; no firm D call. The CDR3 consists of 12 residues. Germline V gives CDR1 MNHNS, CDR2 SASEGT. Trimming left V 4 bases short and J 2 bases short, with 4 bases between. The CDR3 loop reads CASSGITDTQYF. The CDR3 bases are TGTGCCAGCAGTGGAATCACAGATACGCAGTATTTT.

The rearrangement uses TRBV6-6 and TRBJ1-5; D gene unclear. Germline CDR1 reads MNHNY; CDR2 reads SVGAGI (reference sequence). V dropped 6 bases and J dropped 7 bases, with 13 bases sitting between them. The CDR3 runs 13 residues. CDR3 coding DNA: TGTGCCAGCAGCACCTCCGGGAGCCAGCCCCAGCATTTT. Translating it yields CASSTSGSQPQHF.

This clone occurred a few times. The rearrangement links TRBV10-3 to TRBJ1-2; 12 bases map to TRBD1. CDR1 and CDR2 (germline): ENHRY, SYGVKD. The CDR3 is 15 amino acids. V gave up 11 bases and J gave up 4 bases; unmatched junction bases: 11. CDR3 in amino acids: CAATGTGGRGYGYTF. In nucleotides, the CDR3 is TGTGCCGCCACCGGGACAGGGGGCCGTGGCTATGGCTACACCTTC.

This clone was counted once. The CDR3 DNA reads TGTGCCAGTAGTCCAGGGGGGTACCCCAATCAGCCCCAGCATTTT. Encoded protein: CASSPGGYPNQPQHF. V and J are TRBV19 and TRBJ1-5; 7 bases map to TRBD1. Per germline, CDR1 LNHDA and CDR2 SQIVND (reference sequence). The CDR3 covers 15 residues. V shed 5 bases and J 3 bases; nucleotides not matched to a gene: 7.

This chain links TRBV4-3 with TRBJ2-2, with TRBD2 matching over 9 bases. Germline CDR1 is LGHNA and CDR2 is YSLEER. The CDR3 has 19 residues. The ends lost 1 base at V and 0 bases at J; junction bases unmatched: 9. CDR3 amino acids: CASSQAGTSSYANTGELFF. The CDR3, as DNA: TGCGCCAGCAGCCAAGCCGGGACTAGCAGCTACGCGAACACCGGGGAGCTGTTTTTT.

This clone was detected only a few times. This rearrangement joins TRBV20-1 to TRBJ2-7, with D hard to call. Trimming pared 4 bases from V and 2 bases from J, leaving 6 bases between. The CDR3 is made up of 11 amino acids. Per the germline V gene, CDR1 is DFQATT and CDR2 is SNEGSKA (reference sequence). CDR3 residues: CSAIRAYEQYF. The CDR3 DNA reads as TGCAGTGCTATACGCGCCTACGAGCAGTACTTC.

This clone came up a few times. The J gene is TRBJ2-1, the V gene TRBV12-5; D is unresolved. The germline V gene has CDR1 LGHNT and CDR2 FRNRAP. CDR3 length: 13 residues. The V gene lost 4 bases and the J gene lost 5 bases, with 9 bases spanning the gap. The CDR3 loop reads CASGYGRHNEQFF. The CDR3 coding sequence is TGTGCTAGTGGTTATGGACGGCACAATGAGCAGTTCTTC. Full variable domain (outside the CDR3, taken from reference TRBV12-5 and TRBJ2-1): DARVTQTPRHKVTEMGQEVTMRCQPILGHNTVFWYRQTMMQGLELLAYFRNRAPLDDSGMPKDRFSAEMPDATLATLKIQPSEPRDSAVYFCASGYGRHNEQFFGPGTRLTVL.

The V gene is TRBV28, the J gene TRBJ2-1; 12 positions agree with TRBD1. This CDR3 comprises 17 residues. Germline trimming cut 5 bases from V and 0 bases from J; bases unmatched to any gene: 5. Germline-derived CDR1 and CDR2 are MDHEN and SYDVKM. The CDR3 spells CASSRDRGLSSYNEQFF. CDR3 DNA sequence: TGTGCCAGCAGTCGGGACAGGGGGCTCAGCTCCTACAATGAGCAGTTCTTC.

This rearrangement joins TRBV7-2 to TRBJ2-1; D remains unclear. Trimming took 5 bases from V and 0 from J, leaving 11 bases between them. The germline V gene encodes CDR1 SGHTA and CDR2 FQGNSA. The CDR3 contains 15 residues. The CDR3 loop is CASSPGMSSYNEQFF. DNA for the CDR3: TGTGCCAGCAGCCCTGGGATGAGCTCCTACAATGAGCAGTTCTTC.

J is TRBJ2-1 and V is TRBV7-9; no definite D call. V dropped 2 bases and J dropped 8 bases, with 7 bases sitting between them. This CDR3 contains 12 residues. The germline V gene has CDR1 SEHNR and CDR2 FQNEAQ (reference sequence). CDR3 bases: TGTGCCAGCAGCTTACTGGTGGATGAGCAGTTCTTC. This sequence encodes CASSLLVDEQFF.

The J gene is TRBJ2-7, the V gene TRBV4-2, with D tentatively TRBD2 (6 bases). The germline gives CDR1 LGHNA, CDR2 YNFKEQ. The length of the CDR3 is 13 residues. V lost 3 bases and J 7 bases, leaving 13 bases between the germline ends. As DNA, the CDR3 is TGTGCCAGCAGCCAGGCTGGTCTAGCGGAGCAGTACTTC. Translating gives CASSQAGLAEQYF.

This clone was found a few times. The chain recombines TRBV4-3 with TRBJ2-4; a possible D gene is TRBD1 (6 bases). This CDR3 is 15 amino acids long. Germline V gene sequence: CDR1 LGHNA, CDR2 YSLEER. Trimming shortened V by 4 bases and J by 7 bases, and 17 bases separated the two germline ends. This CDR3 reads CASSPKGAGVNIQYF. The DNA for the CDR3 is TGCGCCAGCAGCCCGAAAGGGGCAGGGGTCAACATTCAGTACTTC.

This clone was detected a few times. The chain recombines TRBV7-3 with TRBJ2-3, with TRBD2 identical over 7 bases. Germline CDR1 and CDR2: SGHTA and FQGTGA. CDR3 length: 17 amino acids. Losses at the gene ends were 2 bases for V and 2 bases for J; bases not matched to a gene: 10. CDR3 residues: CASSLVYPSGYTDTQYF. DNA for the CDR3: TGTGCCAGCAGCTTAGTTTATCCTAGCGGATACACAGATACGCAGTATTTT.

This clone was counted between two and nine times. The rearrangement joins TRBV18 to TRBJ1-1; D call uncertain. The CDR3 spans 12 residues. Trimming stripped 4 bases from V and 7 bases from J, with 10 bases between. Germline CDR1 reads KGHSH; CDR2 reads LQKENI. The chain's CDR3 is CASSLIEGEAFF. The DNA for the CDR3 is TGTGCCAGCTCACTTATTGAGGGTGAAGCTTTCTTT.

V is TRBV28 and J is TRBJ2-4; D is tentatively TRBD1 or TRBD2 (5 bases each). Germline-derived CDR1 and CDR2 are MDHEN and SYDVKM. This CDR3 contains 13 residues. Trimming removed 3 bases at V and 3 bases at J, with 6 bases between. The CDR3 protein is CASSFGGKNIQYF. DNA for the CDR3: TGTGCCAGCAGTTTTGGGGGCAAAAACATTCAGTACTTC.

V is TRBV4-3 and J is TRBJ2-3, with 13 positions matching TRBD2. V trimming: 1 base; J trimming: 4 bases; junction bases outside the gene matches: 5. Germline CDR1 reads LGHNA; CDR2 reads YSLEER. The CDR3 has 17 residues. The chain's CDR3 is CASSQGPGTSGADTQYF. As DNA, the CDR3 is TGCGCCAGCAGCCAAGGCCCCGGGACTAGCGGGGCAGATACGCAGTATTTT.

The rearrangement joins TRBV15 to TRBJ2-7; D is undetermined. V was trimmed by 0 bases and J by 9 bases, leaving 12 bases between them. CDR1 is LNHNV and CDR2 is YYDKDF in the germline V gene (reference sequence). CDR3 length: 13 residues. The CDR3 coding sequence is TGTGCCACCAGCAGAGATAGGGTACATGGGCAGTACTTC. Translating gives CATSRDRVHGQYF.

Only a few counts were recorded for this clone. Other DNA sequences in the sample encode the same CDR3. The chain couples TRBV7-3 to TRBJ2-3, with TRBD1 identical over 7 bases. Germline CDR1 is SGHTA and CDR2 is FQGTGA. The CDR3 is 13 residues long. With V trimmed by 4 bases and J by 4 bases, 2 bases remained unmatched. As DNA, the CDR3 is TGTGCCAGCAGCTCCGGGACAGCAGATACGCAGTATTTT. It codes for CASSSGTADTQYF.

This clone was counted between two and nine times. The chain joins TRBV4-2 to TRBJ2-2, with D possibly being TRBD1 or TRBD2 (5 bases each). CDR1 is LGHNA, CDR2 YNFKEQ, per germline. The CDR3 loop spans 15 amino acids. Trimming left V 4 bases short and J 3 bases short, with 12 bases between. The CDR3 sequence: CASSPRGRDTGELFF. CDR3 in DNA: TGTGCCAGCAGCCCTCGGGGCAGGGACACCGGGGAGCTGTTTTTT.

The J gene is TRBJ2-7, the V gene TRBV2; D unresolved. Per germline, CDR1 SNHLY and CDR2 FYNNEI. Trimming cost V 6 bases and J 3 bases, with 15 bases left between them. CDR3 size: 14 residues. CDR3 loop: CASRLETLSYEQYF. The DNA of the CDR3 is TGTGCCAGCAGACTCGAGACCTTAAGCTACGAGCAGTACTTC.

The chain employs TRBV5-6 and TRBJ2-3; D possibly corresponds to TRBD2 (6 bases). Germline V CDR1 and CDR2: SGHDT, YYEEEE. The V end was cut by 4 bases, the J end by 4 bases, with 19 bases between. The CDR3 consists of 16 residues. CDR3 in amino acids: CASSPRGVRGADTQYF. The CDR3, as DNA: TGTGCCAGCAGCCCTCGCGGGGTAAGAGGGGCAGATACGCAGTATTTT. Filled out from reference TRBV5-6 and TRBJ2-3, the complete variable domain reads DAGVTQSPTHLIKTRGQQVTLRCSPKSGHDTVSWYQQALGQGPQFIFQYYEEEERQRGNFPDRFSGHQFPNYSSELNVNALLLGDSALYLCASSPRGVRGADTQYFGPGTRLTVL.

This clone was counted between two and nine times. The chain recombines TRBV2 with TRBJ2-5, with D possibly matching TRBD2 (5 bases). This CDR3 has 13 amino acids. Germline assignment: CDR1 SNHLY and CDR2 FYNNEI. The V end was cut by 2 bases, the J end by 7 bases, with 11 bases between. The CDR3 DNA reads as TGTGCCAGCAGTGAACGATCTCGGGGGACCCAGTACTTC. This sequence encodes CASSERSRGTQYF.